A selection of T cell receptor beta chains follows, all from one sample in a study of cytomegalovirus exposure and HLA in healthy donors. TCRdb keeps only in-frame clones here, not all; method: immunoSEQ multiplex PCR. The repertoire holds some 190,000 clones, with 60% to 85% as singletons. Sequencing was done on a sample of PBMCs. The receptor set was obtained from a woman aged 40 to 49 in good health and CMV-seronegative. CDR3s include the opening cysteine and the closing phenylalanine or tryptophan. The D gene is left open where the match is weak. Clone size is not always given. Where it is, it says once, few, many or a class for expanded clones.

>15|TRBD1|TRBJ1-2|.|TRBV7-2
TGTGCCAGCAGCTTAGGGGGGACAGGCCCGGGCGGCTACACCTTC
CASSLGGTGPGGYTF
>13|.|TRBJ2-1|.|TRBV7-3
TGTGCCAGCAGCTTAAGGGCAGACAATGAGCAGTTCTTC
CASSLRADNEQFF
>17|TRBD2|TRBJ2-3|once|TRBV13
TGTGCCAGCAGCTCCCTAGCTAGCGGGAGGGTTTCAGATACGCAGTATTTT
CASSSLASGRVSDTQYF
>13|.|TRBJ1-5|few|TRBV15
TGTGCCACCAGCAGTCAGGGGAATCAGCCCCAGCATTTT
CATSSQGNQPQHF
>18|.|TRBJ1-1|once|TRBV19
TGTGCCAGTAGCCGGACTTCCCCAGGCCGTACTAGGAACACTGAAGCTTTCTTT
CASSRTSPGRTRNTEAFF
>14|TRBD1|TRBJ2-7|.|TRBV6-5
TGTGCCAGCGGCGCAGGGGACAGCTCCTACGAGCAGTACTTC
CASGAGDSSYEQYF
>14|.|TRBJ1-1|few|TRBV21-1
TGTGCCACCCCACCGACAGCCACAAACACTGAAGCTTTCTTT
CATPPTATNTEAFF
>15|.|TRBJ2-5|once|TRBV5-5
TGTGCCAGCAGTTGGGGGGGTACGGGGGCCGAGACCCAGTACTTC
CASSWGGTGAETQYF
>12|.|TRBJ1-2|few|TRBV27
TGTGCCAGCAGTTCCCCCGCGAGGGGCTACACCTTC
CASSSPARGYTF
>14|.|TRBJ1-3|.|TRBV11-3
TGTGCCAGCAGCCCGGGGTGGGCTGGAAACACCATATATTTT
CASSPGWAGNTIYF
>15|.|TRBJ2-7|.|TRBV14
TGTGCCAGCAGCCGAGACCCGACTCGTCGCTACGAGCAGTACTTC
CASSRDPTRRYEQYF
>14|.|TRBJ1-1|.|TRBV18
TGTGCCAGCTCACCCGGGACACGGAACACTGAAGCTTTCTTT
CASSPGTRNTEAFF
>20|.|TRBJ2-2|.|TRBV11-3
TGTGCCAGCAGCTCACAACAGGGGGCGGCTAGCGGGGGAAACACCGGGGAGCTGTTTTTT
CASSSQQGAASGGNTGELFF
>14|TRBD2|TRBJ2-1|.|TRBV6-1
TGTGCCAGCAGCGGACTAGCAGCCTACAATGAGCAGTTCTTC
CASSGLAAYNEQFF
>16|TRBD1|TRBJ2-3|.|TRBV5-1
TGCGCCAGCAGTTCTTCCGGGACAGGGTTTAGTTACACGCAGTATTTT
CASSSSGTGFSYTQYF
>16|TRBD1|TRBJ2-7|.|TRBV18
TGTGCCAGCTCACGTACCGGGACAGGGAAAAGCTACGAGCAGTACTTC
CASSRTGTGKSYEQYF
>14|TRBD2|TRBJ2-7|.|TRBV7-2
TGTGCCAGTGGACCAGGACTAGCGACCTACGAGCAGTACTTC
CASGPGLATYEQYF
>12|.|TRBJ1-3|once|TRBV5-1
TGCGCCAGCAGTAGGGGTGGAGACACCATATATTTT
CASSRGGDTIYF
>15|.|TRBJ2-5|.|TRBV19
TGTGCCAGTAGTATATTGTTCCAGGAGGCAGAGACCCAGTACTTC
CASSILFQEAETQYF
>14|.|TRBJ1-3|.|TRBV29-1
TGCAGCGCGCGACTGGGGAGCTCTGGAAACACCATATATTTT
CSARLGSSGNTIYF
>15|TRBD2|TRBJ2-1|.|TRBV7-8
TGTGCCAGCAGCTCCAGGACTAGCGGGGTGGATGAGCAGTTCTTC
CASSSRTSGVDEQFF
>16|TRBD1|TRBJ1-5|.|TRBV9
TGTGCCAGCAGCGTAGGGGACAGGGGTGGTAATCAGCCCCAGCATTTT
CASSVGDRGGNQPQHF
>13|TRBD1|TRBJ2-4|.|TRBV10-3
TGTGCCATCAGTGGGGGACAGGGCGGCATTCAGTACTTC
CAISGGQGGIQYF
>15|TRBD1|TRBJ2-2|.|TRBV7-9
TGTGCCAGCAGCTTGTTGGGACAGGACACCGGGGAGCTGTTTTTT
CASSLLGQDTGELFF
>14|.|TRBJ1-2|once|TRBV21-1
TGTGCCAGCATTCCTCCGGGTCGCCCTTATGGCTACACCTTC
CASIPPGRPYGYTF
>16|.|TRBJ2-7|.|TRBV5-1
TGCGCCAGCAGCTTGGGCCCTGGGACATCCTTGGGCGAGCAGTACTTC
CASSLGPGTSLGEQYF
>11|.|TRBJ2-1|.|TRBV7-8
TGTGCCAGCAGCCGCCTGGGCCAGCAGTTCTTC
CASSRLGQQFF
>14|.|TRBJ2-3|few|TRBV18
TGTGCCAGCTCACCGATTGGGCCGACAGATACGCAGTATTTT
CASSPIGPTDTQYF
>14|.|TRBJ2-3|once|TRBV7-2
TGTGCCAGCAGCCTTCGACTAGGACTAGATACGCAGTATTTT
CASSLRLGLDTQYF
>15|TRBD2|TRBJ2-5|.|TRBV19
TGTGCCAGTAGTACTGCGGGACTAGCGGGTCAGACCCAGTACTTC
CASSTAGLAGQTQYF
>13|TRBD1|TRBJ1-4|.|TRBV2
TGTGCCAGCAGTGAGGGACAGTATGAAAAACTGTTTTTT
CASSEGQYEKLFF
>15|TRBD1|TRBJ1-1|few|TRBV18
TGTGCCAGCTCACCCAGACAGGGGATGAACACTGAAGCTTTCTTT
CASSPRQGMNTEAFF
>12|.|TRBJ2-3|once|TRBV5-1
TGCGCCAGCAGAGTAGCTGGAGATACGCAGTATTTT
CASRVAGDTQYF
>17|.|TRBJ2-2|.|TRBV5-6
TGTGCCAGCAGCCCGCAGGGTTACAGACCGAACACCGGGGAGCTGTTTTTT
CASSPQGYRPNTGELFF
>15|.|TRBJ1-5|.|TRBV19
TGTGCCAGTAGTATAGTTGGCGGGGGCGGTCAGCCCCAGCATTTT
CASSIVGGGGQPQHF
>15|TRBD1|TRBJ1-1|.|TRBV7-2
TGTGCCAGCAGTCGTAGGACAGGGGGTGACACTGAAGCTTTCTTT
CASSRRTGGDTEAFF
>13|.|TRBJ2-6|.|TRBV29-1
TGCAGCGTTGCGGGGTCTGGGGCCAACGTCCTGACTTTC
CSVAGSGANVLTF
>13|TRBD2|TRBJ2-7|.|TRBV29-1
TGCAGCGCCTTAGCGGGAGTAGGCTACGAGCAGTACTTC
CSALAGVGYEQYF
>14|.|TRBJ1-1|.|TRBV2
TGTGCCAGCAGCGCGGGAGGAGGTGGGACTGAAGCTTTCTTT
CASSAGGGGTEAFF
>13|TRBD1|TRBJ1-2|.|TRBV6-5
TGTGCCAGCACCTCCGGGACAGGGAATGGCTACACCTTC
CASTSGTGNGYTF
>15|.|TRBJ2-5|.|TRBV5-5
TGTGCCAGCAGCCACTTAGCGGTCCCACAAGAGACCCAGTACTTC
CASSHLAVPQETQYF